Below, 30 T cell receptor beta chains from the same sample are listed, as sequenced in a study of response to subunit inactivated influenza vaccine. One entry per CDR3 protein, called by TCRdb with MiXCR from the RT-PCR reads. The table includes around 540,000 distinct CDR3 sequences, 10% to 15% detected once. The sample consisted of PBMCs from blood, taken on the day of vaccination. The receptors shown here come from a man in his fifties who received an inactivated influenza vaccine.

V gene TRBV2 combines with J gene TRBJ2-2; the D gene is possibly TRBD2 (5 bases). Germline-derived CDR1 and CDR2 are SNHLY and FYNNEI. Trimming shortened V by 6 bases and J by 5 bases, and 16 bases separated the two germline ends. This CDR3 is 15 amino acids long. The CDR3 DNA follows: TGTGCCAGCAGCGGAAGGGAGAGAAGGACCGGGGAGCTGTTTTTT. It encodes CASSGRERRTGELFF.

This clonotype occurred many times. The CDR3 sequence: CASSQTTNYEQYF. The DNA of the CDR3 is TGTGCCAGCAGCCAAACTACAAACTACGAGCAGTACTTC. This sequence joins TRBV11-1 and TRBJ2-7; D gene uncertain. The germline CDR1 and CDR2 sequences are SGHAT and FQDESV (reference sequence). The V gene lost 5 bases and the J gene lost 3 bases, with 11 bases spanning the gap. CDR3 size: 13 residues.

This clonotype came up a few times. V and J are TRBV12-3 or TRBV12-4 and TRBJ1-4, with no clear D. The CDR3 loop spans 15 amino acids. Trimming removed 5 bases at V and 8 bases at J, with 18 bases between. CDR3 sequence (DNA): TGTGCCAGCAGTCGATTAGGAAGCGGGTTCGAAAAACTGTTTTTT. It is translated as CASSRLGSGFEKLFF.

The V call is TRBV5-1, the J call TRBJ2-3; TRBD2 matches at 11 bases. This CDR3 has 15 amino acids. Germline CDR1 reads SGHRS; CDR2 reads YFSETQ. J gave up 2 bases and V 8 bases, and 7 bases lay outside the gene matches. CDR3 sequence reads: CASKGTSGYTDTQYF. CDR3 in DNA: TGCGCCAGTAAAGGGACTAGCGGATACACAGATACGCAGTATTTT.

This clonotype has more than one count but fewer than ten. V is TRBV4-1 and J is TRBJ2-1, with TRBD1 matching over 10 bases. Germline loops: CDR1 MGHRA, CDR2 YSYEKL. The CDR3 extends over 17 amino acids. Losses at the gene ends were 0 bases for V and 7 bases for J; bases not matched to a gene: 9. Here the CDR3 reads CASSQDLRQGALNEQFF. In nucleotides, the CDR3 is TGCGCCAGCAGCCAAGATCTGAGACAGGGGGCCTTAAATGAGCAGTTCTTC.

The V and J genes are TRBV11-3 and TRBJ2-7; D may correspond to TRBD1 or TRBD2 (6 bases each). V dropped 5 bases and J dropped 4 bases, with 15 bases sitting between them. CDR3 size: 14 residues. CDR1 SGHNT and CDR2 YENEEA come from the germline V gene. This CDR3 is CASSEQGGTYEQYF. In DNA form, the CDR3 reads TGTGCCAGCAGCGAACAGGGAGGAACGTACGAGCAGTACTTC.

This clonotype was seen only a few times. This chain connects TRBV29-1 to TRBJ2-7; no clear D. The germline CDR1 and CDR2 sequences are SQVTM and ANQGSEA. V shed 4 bases and J shed 5 bases, with 18 bases lying between them. This CDR3 has 14 amino acids. Here the CDR3 DNA reads TGCAGCGTTGTCTCAGGACGATCCGAAGACGAGCAGTACTTC. Translation: CSVVSGRSEDEQYF.

In this sample, this clonotype turned up a few times. This CDR3 reads CASTLGASGIGREQFF. DNA of the CDR3: TGTGCCAGCACCCTCGGCGCTAGCGGGATAGGGAGGGAGCAGTTCTTC. The V call is TRBV5-6, the J call TRBJ2-1, with 9 bases that match TRBD2. The CDR3 has 16 residues. Germline trimming cut 6 bases from V and 10 bases from J; bases unmatched to any gene: 17. Germline CDR1 and CDR2: SGHDT and YYEEEE.

The chain has TRBV29-1 and TRBJ2-7; D may match TRBD1 or TRBD2 (5 bases each). This CDR3 has 14 residues. Germline CDR1 is SQVTM and CDR2 is ANQGSEA. Trimming pared 5 bases from V and 1 base from J, leaving 15 bases between. In DNA, the CDR3 is TGCAGCGTTCAAGGGACGTCGGGGTCCTACGAGCAGTACTTC. It translates to CSVQGTSGSYEQYF.

This clonotype was found a few times. The genes are TRBV4-3 and TRBJ2-6; no definite D call. CDR1 is LGHNA, CDR2 YSLEER, per germline. Trimming cost V 7 bases and J 0 bases, with 10 bases left between them. The CDR3 runs to 15 residues. CDR3 sequence reads: CASKPTDSGANVLTF. CDR3 DNA: TGCGCCAGCAAACCTACAGACTCTGGGGCCAACGTCCTGACTTTC.

The sample holds a few counts of this clonotype. The rearrangement uses TRBV12-3 or TRBV12-4 and TRBJ2-1; 10 nucleotides line up with TRBD1. Losses at the gene ends were 5 bases for V and 9 bases for J; bases not matched to a gene: 7. The CDR3 sequence is 14 residues long. The CDR3 DNA sequence: TGTGCCAGCAGTCCCCGGGACAGGGGAGCTGAGCAGTTCTTC. Residues: CASSPRDRGAEQFF.

In its sample, this clonotype was seen many times. The chain couples TRBV7-8 to TRBJ2-1; 9 nucleotides match TRBD2. This CDR3 is 18 amino acids long. Germline loops: CDR1 SGHVS, CDR2 FQNEAQ. V lost 1 base to trimming and J lost 5 bases; unmatched junction nucleotides: 12. The CDR3 is CASSLESSWLAGNNEQFF. DNA of the CDR3: TGTGCCAGCAGCTTAGAATCCTCGTGGCTAGCGGGGAACAATGAGCAGTTCTTC.

Only a few counts were recorded for this clonotype. The chain joins TRBV2 to TRBJ2-3, with a possible D match to TRBD2 (6 bases). The CDR3 is 14 amino acids. Trimming left V 6 bases short and J 1 base short, with 11 bases between. The V gene's germline CDR1 is SNHLY and CDR2 FYNNEI. The CDR3 region is CASRVASGTDTQYF. The CDR3, as DNA: TGTGCCAGCAGAGTGGCTAGCGGCACAGATACGCAGTATTTT.

The chain carries TRBV5-5 and TRBJ2-7; 8 bases fit TRBD1. V was clipped by 2 bases and J by 5 bases; unmatched bases: 6. The CDR3 is 14 amino acids. The germline CDR1 and CDR2 sequences are SGHKS and YYEKEE (reference sequence). The CDR3 is CASSFPQGGNEQYF. The CDR3 nucleotides are TGTGCCAGCAGCTTTCCACAGGGGGGCAACGAGCAGTACTTC.

This clonotype was recorded many times. The chain combines TRBV27 with TRBJ2-1; 14 nucleotides line up with TRBD2. The CDR3 has 17 amino acids. V dropped 0 bases and J dropped 9; count of bases not matched to a gene: 7. Germline assignment: CDR1 MNHEY and CDR2 SMNVEV (reference sequence). The CDR3 is CASSLSLTSGRAAEQFF. In DNA, the CDR3 is TGTGCCAGCAGTTTATCCCTGACTAGCGGGAGGGCCGCTGAGCAGTTCTTC.

The genes are TRBV20-1 and TRBJ2-7, with D unresolved. The CDR3 contains 16 residues. Germline lookup yields CDR1 DFQATT and CDR2 SNEGSKA (reference sequence). With 6 bases removed from V and 3 bases from J, the gap between germline ends came to 24 bases. The CDR3 is CSATSPGRSNLYEQYF. CDR3 sequence (DNA): TGCAGTGCCACCTCGCCAGGACGCAGCAACCTCTACGAGCAGTACTTC.

J is TRBJ1-1 and V is TRBV29-1; D is undetermined. This CDR3 has 11 residues. Trimming left V 4 bases short and J 3 bases short, with 6 bases between. Germline V gives CDR1 SQVTM, CDR2 ANQGSEA. The CDR3 is CSVVEYTEAFF. For the CDR3, the DNA is TGCAGCGTTGTTGAGTACACTGAAGCTTTCTTT.

This chain uses TRBV12-3 or TRBV12-4 with TRBJ2-7; 11 bases agree with TRBD1. There are 14 residues in the CDR3. J gave up 6 bases and V 7 bases, and 8 bases lay outside the gene matches. The CDR3 loop reads CASNIPGTGGEQYF. CDR3 bases: TGTGCCAGCAACATACCAGGGACAGGGGGCGAGCAGTACTTC.

This chain uses TRBV10-1 with TRBJ2-5, with TRBD1 identical over 9 bases. The CDR3 spans 13 residues. Germline V lookup: CDR1 WNHNN, CDR2 SYGVQD (reference sequence). Trimming removed 5 bases from V and 5 bases from J; junction bases left unmatched: 3. The CDR3, as DNA: TGCGCCAGCAGTACAGGGGGCCGGGAGACCCAGTACTTC. Protein: CASSTGGRETQYF.

This clonotype showed up just a few times. V is TRBV6-2 or TRBV6-3 and J is TRBJ1-5; the match to TRBD1 covers 9 bases. Germline trimming cut 8 bases from V and 4 bases from J; bases unmatched to any gene: 15. CDR1 MNHEY and CDR2 SVGEGT come from the germline V gene. The CDR3 loop spans 17 amino acids. CDR3 residues: CASRGPGTGRGNQPQHF. CDR3 DNA sequence: TGTGCCAGCCGAGGCCCCGGGACAGGGAGAGGAAATCAGCCCCAGCATTTT.

This chain links TRBV4-1 with TRBJ1-1; no clear D gene. The length of the CDR3 is 18 residues. CDR1 is MGHRA, CDR2 YSYEKL, per germline. The germline V and J ends were trimmed by 0 bases and 1 base, with 18 bases remaining between them. The DNA of the CDR3 is TGCGCCAGCAGCCAAGATGGGTCTGGATACGCGAAGAACACTGAAGCTTTCTTT. Protein sequence: CASSQDGSGYAKNTEAFF.

The rearrangement joins TRBV6-2 or TRBV6-3 to TRBJ1-5; weak D call: TRBD1 (5 bases). This CDR3 is 15 amino acids long. Germline V CDR1 and CDR2: MNHEY, SVGEGT. Trimming removed 2 bases at V and 2 bases at J, with 10 bases between. The chain's CDR3 is CASSYGGGGNQPQHF. The CDR3 region has the DNA TGTGCCAGCAGTTACGGGGGGGGTGGCAATCAGCCCCAGCATTTT.

The rearrangement uses TRBV4-3 and TRBJ1-3; possibly TRBD1 for D (6 bases). Trimming left V 2 bases short and J 1 base short, with 9 bases between. The CDR3 runs to 15 residues. Per germline, CDR1 LGHNA and CDR2 YSLEER. The CDR3 protein is CASSQTGSSGNTIYF. The CDR3 DNA reads TGCGCCAGCAGCCAAACAGGGTCGTCTGGAAACACCATATATTTT.

This clonotype showed up just a few times. V gene TRBV6-1 combines with J gene TRBJ1-1, with 8 bases identical to TRBD1. The CDR3 loop spans 15 amino acids. Germline V gene data show CDR1 as MNHNS and CDR2 as SASEGT. J lost 4 bases, V lost 7 bases, and 11 bases had no gene match. CDR3 region: CASTQFRQGATEAFF. The CDR3 nucleotides are TGTGCCAGCACCCAATTTCGTCAGGGGGCCACTGAAGCTTTCTTT.

This chain links TRBV4-2 with TRBJ1-2, with D perhaps matching TRBD1 (5 bases). Germline CDR1 LGHNA, CDR2 YNFKEQ. CDR3 length equals 15 residues. The V and J ends lost 0 bases and 6 bases respectively, with 14 bases between them. The CDR3: CASSQEFGGVDGYTF. The CDR3 bases are TGTGCCAGCAGCCAAGAGTTTGGGGGAGTAGATGGCTACACCTTC.

The chain couples TRBV10-3 to TRBJ2-5; D not resolved. The CDR3 runs to 13 residues. Germline CDR1 ENHRY, CDR2 SYGVKD. V gave up 0 bases and J gave up 3 bases, with 5 bases separating them. The CDR3 loop is CAISESQEETQYF. The CDR3 nucleotides are TGTGCCATCAGTGAGTCGCAGGAAGAGACCCAGTACTTC.

This sequence joins TRBV12-3 or TRBV12-4 and TRBJ2-1; 8 positions match TRBD2. After removal of 7 bases from V and 9 bases from J, the junction contained 14 bases not matched to a gene. The CDR3 is 15 residues long. In nucleotides, the CDR3 is TGTGCCAGCACCATAGCGGGACCCTCCGTTTCTGAGCAGTTCTTC. Encoded protein: CASTIAGPSVSEQFF.

This clonotype has only a few counts. The chain links TRBV20-1 to TRBJ1-4; D is unresolved. Germline V gene sequence: CDR1 DFQATT, CDR2 SNEGSKA (reference sequence). Trimming stripped 3 bases from V and 4 bases from J, with 15 bases between. The CDR3 is 15 amino acids. CDR3 sequence reads: CSARDPRGNNEKLFF. In nucleotides, the CDR3 is TGCAGTGCTAGGGACCCGCGCGGGAATAATGAAAAACTGTTTTTT.

The chain employs TRBV2 and TRBJ2-4; 9 nucleotides agree with TRBD1. Germline trimming cut 5 bases from V and 7 bases from J; bases unmatched to any gene: 9. Germline lookup yields CDR1 SNHLY and CDR2 FYNNEI. This CDR3 contains 15 residues. Written as DNA, the CDR3 is TGTGCCAGCAGTCAACGGACAGGGGCTTGGAACATTCAGTACTTC. Protein sequence: CASSQRTGAWNIQYF.

The V gene is TRBV5-5, the J gene TRBJ2-7; D tentatively fits TRBD1 or TRBD2 (5 bases each). The germline V and J ends were trimmed by 0 bases and 6 bases, with 16 bases remaining between them. CDR3 length: 15 residues. The germline gives CDR1 SGHKS, CDR2 YYEKEE (reference sequence). CDR3 region: CASSLDPGRVGEQYF. CDR3 coding DNA: TGTGCCAGCAGCTTGGATCCGGGGCGGGTGGGCGAGCAGTACTTC.